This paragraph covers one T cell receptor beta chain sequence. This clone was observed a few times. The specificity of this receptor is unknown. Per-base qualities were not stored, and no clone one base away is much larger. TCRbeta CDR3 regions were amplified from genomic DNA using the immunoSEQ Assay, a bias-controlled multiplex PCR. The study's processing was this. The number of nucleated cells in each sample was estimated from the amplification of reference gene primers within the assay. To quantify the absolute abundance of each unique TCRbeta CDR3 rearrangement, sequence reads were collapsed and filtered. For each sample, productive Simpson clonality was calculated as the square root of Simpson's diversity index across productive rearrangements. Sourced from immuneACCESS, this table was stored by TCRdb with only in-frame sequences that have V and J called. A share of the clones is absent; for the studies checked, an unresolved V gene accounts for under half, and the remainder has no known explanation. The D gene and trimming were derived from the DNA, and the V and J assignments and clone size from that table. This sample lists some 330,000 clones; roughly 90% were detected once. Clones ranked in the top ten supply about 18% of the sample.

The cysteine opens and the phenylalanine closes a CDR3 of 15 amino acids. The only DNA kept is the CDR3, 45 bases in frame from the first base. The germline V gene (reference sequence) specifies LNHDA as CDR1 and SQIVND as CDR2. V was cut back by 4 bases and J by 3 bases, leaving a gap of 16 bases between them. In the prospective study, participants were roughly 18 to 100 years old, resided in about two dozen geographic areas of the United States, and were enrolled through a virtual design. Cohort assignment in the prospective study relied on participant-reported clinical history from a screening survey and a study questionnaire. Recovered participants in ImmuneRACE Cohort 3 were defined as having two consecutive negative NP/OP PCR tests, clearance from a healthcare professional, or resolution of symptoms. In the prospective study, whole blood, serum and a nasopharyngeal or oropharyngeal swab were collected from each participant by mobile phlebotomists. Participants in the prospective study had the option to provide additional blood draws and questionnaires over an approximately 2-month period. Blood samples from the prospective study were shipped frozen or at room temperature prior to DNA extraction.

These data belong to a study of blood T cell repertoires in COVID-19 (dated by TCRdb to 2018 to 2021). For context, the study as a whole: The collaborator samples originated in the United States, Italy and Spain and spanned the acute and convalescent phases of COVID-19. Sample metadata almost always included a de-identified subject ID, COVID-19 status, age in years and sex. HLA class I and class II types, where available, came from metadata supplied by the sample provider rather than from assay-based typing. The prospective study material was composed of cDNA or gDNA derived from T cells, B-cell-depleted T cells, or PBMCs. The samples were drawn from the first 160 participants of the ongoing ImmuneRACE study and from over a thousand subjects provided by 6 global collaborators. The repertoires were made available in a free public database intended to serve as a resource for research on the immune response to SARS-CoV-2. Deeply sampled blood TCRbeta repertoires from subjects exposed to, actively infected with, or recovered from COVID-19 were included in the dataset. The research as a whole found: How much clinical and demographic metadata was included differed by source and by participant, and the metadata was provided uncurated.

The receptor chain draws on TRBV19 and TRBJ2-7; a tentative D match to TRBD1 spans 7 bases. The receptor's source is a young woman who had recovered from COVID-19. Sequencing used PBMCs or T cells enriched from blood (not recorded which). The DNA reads TGTGCCAGTAGTACGGGGGACAGCCTGGTCTACGAGCAGTACTTC. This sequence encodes CASSTGDSLVYEQYF.